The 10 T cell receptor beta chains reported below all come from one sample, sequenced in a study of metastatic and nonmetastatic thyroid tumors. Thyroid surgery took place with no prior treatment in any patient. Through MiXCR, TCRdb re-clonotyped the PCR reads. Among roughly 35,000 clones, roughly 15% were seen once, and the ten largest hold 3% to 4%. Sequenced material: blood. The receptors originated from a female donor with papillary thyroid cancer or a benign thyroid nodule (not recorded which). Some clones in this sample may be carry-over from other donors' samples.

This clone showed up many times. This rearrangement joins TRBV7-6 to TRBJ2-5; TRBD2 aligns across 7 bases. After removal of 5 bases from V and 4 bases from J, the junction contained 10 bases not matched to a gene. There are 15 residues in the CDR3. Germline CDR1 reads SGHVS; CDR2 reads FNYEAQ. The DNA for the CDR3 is TGTGCCAGCAGCCCGCGGTGGCTAGCGGTAGAGACCCAGTACTTC. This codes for CASSPRWLAVETQYF.

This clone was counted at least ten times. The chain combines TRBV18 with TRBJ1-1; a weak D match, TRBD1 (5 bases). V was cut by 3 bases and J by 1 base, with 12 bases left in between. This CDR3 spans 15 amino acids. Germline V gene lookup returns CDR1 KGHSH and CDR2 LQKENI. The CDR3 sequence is CASSPIGTENTEAFF. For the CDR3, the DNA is TGTGCCAGCTCACCTATTGGGACTGAGAACACTGAAGCTTTCTTT.

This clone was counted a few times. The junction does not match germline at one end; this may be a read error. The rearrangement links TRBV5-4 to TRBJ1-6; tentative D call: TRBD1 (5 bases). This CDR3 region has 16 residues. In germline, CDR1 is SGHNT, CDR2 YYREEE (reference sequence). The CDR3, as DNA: TGTGCCATCAGCTTGACCCCCCTGGGGGTAAGCTCACCCCTCCACTTT. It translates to CAISLTPLGVSSPLHF.

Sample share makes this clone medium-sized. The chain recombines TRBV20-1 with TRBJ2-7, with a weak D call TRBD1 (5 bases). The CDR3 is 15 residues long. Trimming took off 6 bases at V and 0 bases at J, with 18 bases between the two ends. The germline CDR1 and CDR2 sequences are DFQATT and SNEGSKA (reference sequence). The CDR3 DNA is TGCAGTGCACCTAATCCCGACAGAAGCTCCTACGAGCAGTACTTC. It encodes CSAPNPDRSSYEQYF.

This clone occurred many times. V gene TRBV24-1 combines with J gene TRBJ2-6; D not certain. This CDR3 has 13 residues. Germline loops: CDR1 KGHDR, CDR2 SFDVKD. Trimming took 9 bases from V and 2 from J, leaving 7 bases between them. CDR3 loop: CATGRPGANVLTF. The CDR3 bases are TGTGCCACCGGTCGGCCTGGGGCCAACGTCCTGACTTTC.

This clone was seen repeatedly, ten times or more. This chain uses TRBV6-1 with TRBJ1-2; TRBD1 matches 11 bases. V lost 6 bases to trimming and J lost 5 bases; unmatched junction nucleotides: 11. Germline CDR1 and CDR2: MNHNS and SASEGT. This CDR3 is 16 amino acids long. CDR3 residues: CASSQRTGGLVYGYTF. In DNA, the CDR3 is TGTGCCAGCAGCCAGCGGACAGGGGGCTTAGTGTATGGCTACACCTTC.

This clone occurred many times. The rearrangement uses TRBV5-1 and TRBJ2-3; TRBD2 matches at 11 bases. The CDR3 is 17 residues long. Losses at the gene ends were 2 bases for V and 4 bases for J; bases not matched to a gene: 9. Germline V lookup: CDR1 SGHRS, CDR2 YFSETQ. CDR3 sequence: CASSFLTSGMNADTQYF. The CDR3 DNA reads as TGCGCCAGCAGCTTCCTGACTAGCGGGATGAACGCAGATACGCAGTATTTT.

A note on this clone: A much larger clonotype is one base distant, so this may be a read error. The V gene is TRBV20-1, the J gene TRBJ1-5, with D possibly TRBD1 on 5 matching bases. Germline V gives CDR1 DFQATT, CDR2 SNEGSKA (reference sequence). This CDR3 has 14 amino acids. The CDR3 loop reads CGARSGTTVEPQHF. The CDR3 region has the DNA TGCGGTGCTAGATCTGGGACCACCGTCGAGCCCCAGCACTTT.

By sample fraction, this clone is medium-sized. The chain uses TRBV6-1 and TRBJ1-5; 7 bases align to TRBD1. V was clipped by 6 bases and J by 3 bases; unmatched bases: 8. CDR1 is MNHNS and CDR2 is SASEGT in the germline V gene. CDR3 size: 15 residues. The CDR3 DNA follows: TGTGCCAGCAGAGACTACAGGGGCATCAATCAGCCCCAGCATTTT. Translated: CASRDYRGINQPQHF.

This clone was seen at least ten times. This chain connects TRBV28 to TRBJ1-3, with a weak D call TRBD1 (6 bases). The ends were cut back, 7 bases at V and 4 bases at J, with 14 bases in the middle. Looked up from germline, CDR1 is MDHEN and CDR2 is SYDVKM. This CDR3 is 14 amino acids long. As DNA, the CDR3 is TGTGCCAGCACCACAGGGTCGAGCGGAAACACCATATATTTT. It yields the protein CASTTGSSGNTIYF.